The clone carrying this TCR beta chain was counted a few times. What it binds is unknown. Each donor (without exception) was a healthy Caucasian. TCRdb called the 5' RACE reads again in MiXCR, with one record for every CDR3 protein. The repertoire consists of some 760,000 distinct CDR3 sequences, with about 20% occurring once and the leading ten covering about 12%. These data belong to a study of identical twins. Points from the study as a whole: A cross-sectional statistical analysis, not follow-up of the same donors, supported the conclusions.

The CDR3 contains 14 residues. J was trimmed by 6 bases and V by 3 bases; bases with no gene match: 6. Germline CDR1 reads DFQATT; CDR2 reads SNEGSKA (reference sequence). A further study also used this sample, focusing on T cells expressing NK-cell markers. As reported in that work: Repertoires of TCR beta were obtained from T cells sorted as CD3+CD56+NKG2C+, CD3+CD56+NKG2C- and CD3+CD56-NKG2C+.

The clonotype comes from a woman aged 18-29 years in good health. The sample was PBMCs. The gene calls are TRBV20-1 and TRBJ1-1, with 11 bases fitting TRBD1. As DNA, the CDR3 is TGCAGTGCTAGCCCCCGGACAGGGGGCTCTGAAGCTTTCTTT. Translation gives CSASPRTGGSEAFF.